This TCR beta chain was profiled in a study of metastatic and nonmetastatic thyroid tumors. TCRdb re-analyzed the PCR reads using MiXCR. The table shows over 70,000 clones, with around 18% occurring only once. All patients reached thyroid surgery having received no treatment beforehand. V shed 2 bases, J shed 5 bases, and the junction held 7 bases outside the gene matches. This CDR3 comprises 15 residues. The germline CDR1 and CDR2 sequences are SEHNR and FQNEAQ (reference sequence). The sample comprised blood. The clonotype originates from a female donor with papillary thyroid cancer or a benign thyroid nodule (not recorded which). Some clones in this sample may be carry-over from other donors' samples. This chain connects TRBV7-9 to TRBJ1-1; 8 nucleotides agree with TRBD1. The CDR3 coding sequence is TGTGCCAGCAGCTTAAGTACAGGGGGTTTGACTGAAGCTTTCTTT. It is translated as CASSLSTGGLTEAFF.